A selection of T cell receptor beta chains follows, all from one sample in a study of response to subunit inactivated influenza vaccine. TCRdb itself ran the RT-PCR reads through MiXCR, one entry per CDR3 protein. Of some 200,000 distinct CDR3 sequences listed, roughly 12% are singletons. The data also belong to a second study, concerning T cells expressing NK-cell markers.

The input for sequencing was CD8+ T cells sorted from PBMCs, taken roughly 12 days after vaccination. The receptors were gathered from a man aged 45 to 65 who received an inactivated influenza vaccine. Each CDR3 is given with its conserved first and last residue.

V: TRBV4-2
CDR3: CASSQDWDFGYEQYF

V: TRBV12-3/TRBV12-4
CDR3: CASRPRDGYGYTF

V: TRBV13
CDR3: CASSSPERGASTDTQYF

V: TRBV29-1
CDR3: CSVEWRARTKTQYF

V: TRBV7-8
CDR3: CASSLDPSGTSEETQYF

V: TRBV15
CDR3: CATRGTSGGAAYEQYF

V: TRBV12-5
CDR3: CASGSYRDRRGNEQFF

V: TRBV20-1
CDR3: CSARDKTKRESPNTGELFF

V: TRBV29-1
CDR3: CSVEGEVMNTEAFF

V: TRBV6-5
CDR3: CASSYSARGRGSPLHF

V: TRBV11-2
CDR3: CASSLGLAGGQSYNEQFF

V: TRBV5-1
CDR3: CASSYTQDAFSYNEQFF

V: TRBV12-3/TRBV12-4
CDR3: CASSLVGTSYEQYF

V: TRBV4-3
CDR3: CASSQDGRGNQPQHF

V: TRBV20-1
CDR3: CSALQDWVETQYF

V: TRBV18
CDR3: CASSPRDAAVGYTF

V: TRBV20-1
CDR3: CSARGPGKRISTEAFF

V: TRBV4-1
CDR3: CASSQDPTGTPTDTQYF

V: TRBV20-1
CDR3: CSASDTGGYQPQHF

V: TRBV3-1
CDR3: CASSQGVQGYNAAGNTEAFF

V: TRBV5-1
CDR3: CASSLSGGGTDTQYF

V: TRBV6-2/TRBV6-3
CDR3: CASSYVSLEQYF

V: TRBV10-3
CDR3: CAISEETSYEQYF

V: TRBV9
CDR3: CASSPSGANYNEQFF

V: TRBV6-5
CDR3: CASSYSGEETQYF

V: TRBV6-5
CDR3: CASSYAGDNSPLHF